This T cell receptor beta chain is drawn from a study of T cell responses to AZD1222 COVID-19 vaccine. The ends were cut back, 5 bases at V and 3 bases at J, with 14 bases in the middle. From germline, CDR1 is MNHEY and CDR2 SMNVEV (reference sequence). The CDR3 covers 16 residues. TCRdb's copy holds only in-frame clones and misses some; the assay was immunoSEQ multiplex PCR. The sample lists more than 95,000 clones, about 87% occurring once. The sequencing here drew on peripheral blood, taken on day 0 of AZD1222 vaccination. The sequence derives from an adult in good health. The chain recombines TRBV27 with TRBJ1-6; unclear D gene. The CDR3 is CASSPLEVVYNSPLHF. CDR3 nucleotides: TGTGCCAGCAGTCCCCTGGAAGTTGTCTATAATTCACCCCTCCACTTT.